The present T cell receptor (beta chain) was sequenced within a study of cytomegalovirus exposure and HLA in healthy donors. Findings of the study overall: The classifier was said to identify cytomegalovirus status with high specificity and sensitivity. Among TCR beta chains, those listed as cytomegalovirus-associated numbered roughly 150. In vitro testing confirmed a few CMV-associated chains as specific for CMV antigens.

The CDR3 sequence is 15 residues long. Between the trimmed V and J ends, which lost 0 bases and 1 base, there was a span of 9 bases. CDR1 and CDR2 from the germline V gene are MNHEY and SVGAGI. Here immunoSEQ multiplex PCR was the method, and the copy in TCRdb shows in-frame clones only, minus some. The sample shows about 160,000 clones, 75% to 90% of them seen only once. This clone was observed a handful of times. Its antigen is not identified. Source material: PBMCs. This clonotype was sampled from a woman younger than 35 in good health and CMV-seronegative. The chain employs TRBV6-5 and TRBJ1-1, with D perhaps matching TRBD1 (5 bases). DNA of the CDR3: TGTGCCAGCAGTTACTCGTCCAGGGCGAACACTGAAGCTTTCTTT. Its protein is CASSYSSRANTEAFF.